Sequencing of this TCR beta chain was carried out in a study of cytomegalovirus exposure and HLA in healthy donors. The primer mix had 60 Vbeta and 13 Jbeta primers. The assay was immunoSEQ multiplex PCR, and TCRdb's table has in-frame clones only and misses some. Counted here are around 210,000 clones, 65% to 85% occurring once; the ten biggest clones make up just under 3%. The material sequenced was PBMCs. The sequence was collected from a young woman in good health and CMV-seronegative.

CDR3 in DNA: TGTGCCAGCTCACCTACGTCTGGGCCTGGGGGCGAGCAGTACTTC. This translates into CASSPTSGPGGEQYF. The chain couples TRBV18 to TRBJ2-5; the D call may be TRBD1 or TRBD2 (5 bases each). The last part of the DNA fits TRBJ2-7 better; the J call may be wrong. Germline loops: CDR1 KGHSH, CDR2 LQKENI. The CDR3 is 15 residues long.